This T cell receptor beta chain derives from a study of vaccination effects on CD4 cells after COVID-19. Study background: Sequencing was preceded by expansion of antigen-specific CD4+ T cells with viral peptide pools in the ViraFEST assay.

Germline CDR1 reads SEHNR; CDR2 reads FQNEAQ (reference sequence). V lost 7 bases to trimming and J lost 4 bases; unmatched junction nucleotides: 17. This CDR3 has 18 residues. Data came from immunoSEQ multiplex PCR; TCRdb stores just in-frame clones and leaves some out. The sample lists more than 50,000 clones; roughly 80% were seen once. Regarding this clone: What it binds is unknown.

It was after approximately 11 days of culture that CD4+ T cells were isolated. Prior SARS-CoV-2 infection was absent in the vaccine recipients, as shown by negative nucleocapsid antibodies. The sample was CD4+ T cells from PBMCs cultured without peptide, taken before COVID-19 vaccination. The genes are TRBV7-9 and TRBJ2-1, with 9 bases identical to TRBD1. The receptor's source is a human donor who received a COVID-19 vaccine. For the CDR3, the DNA is TGTGCCAGCATCCATAAGGTTAACCGGGACAGGGTGTACAATGAGCAGTTCTTC. Amino acid sequence: CASIHKVNRDRVYNEQFF.